A selection of T cell receptor beta chains follows, all from one sample in a study of graft-versus-host responses after intestinal transplantation. Libraries were prepared by immunoSEQ multiplex PCR; TCRdb keeps only in-frame clonotypes and omits some of them. The sample has 25,000 or so clones, 82% seen once. Antigen specificity for these receptors is unknown. The specimen was unstimulated CD4+ T cells sorted from spleen or lymph node cells, collected before intestinal transplant. These receptor sequences come from a human donor who received an intestinal transplant. CDR3s include the opening cysteine and the closing phenylalanine or tryptophan. Fields, in order: J gene, D gene, clone size, V gene, CDR3 protein, CDR3 DNA. The D gene is left open where the match is weak. A row's size may be missing; if present it is once, few, many or a size class.

j_call: TRBJ2-7
d_call: NA
clone_size: NA
v_call: TRBV9
cdr3_aa: CASSPRTALSSYEQYF
cdr3_nt: TGTGCCAGCAGCCCCCGGACAGCCCTAAGCTCCTACGAGCAGTACTTC

j_call: TRBJ2-5
d_call: NA
clone_size: NA
v_call: TRBV19
cdr3_aa: CATKSWDQETQYF
cdr3_nt: TGTGCCACCAAATCATGGGACCAAGAGACCCAGTACTTC

j_call: TRBJ1-5
d_call: TRBD1
clone_size: NA
v_call: TRBV19
cdr3_aa: CASSWDRVRNQPQHF
cdr3_nt: TGTGCCAGTAGTTGGGACAGGGTTCGCAATCAGCCCCAGCATTTT

j_call: TRBJ1-5
d_call: NA
clone_size: NA
v_call: TRBV5-1
cdr3_aa: CASSLRGGHQPQHF
cdr3_nt: TGCGCCAGCAGCTTGCGGGGCGGCCATCAGCCCCAGCATTTT

j_call: TRBJ2-5
d_call: TRBD1
clone_size: NA
v_call: TRBV2
cdr3_aa: CASSEGNRGGETQYF
cdr3_nt: TGTGCCAGCAGTGAAGGGAACAGGGGCGGGGAGACCCAGTACTTC

j_call: TRBJ2-1
d_call: NA
clone_size: NA
v_call: TRBV19
cdr3_aa: CASSRGGLSSYNEQFF
cdr3_nt: TGTGCCAGTAGTAGAGGCGGTTTAAGCTCCTACAATGAGCAGTTCTTC

j_call: TRBJ2-1
d_call: TRBD2
clone_size: NA
v_call: TRBV10-3
cdr3_aa: CAISGLASYNEQFF
cdr3_nt: TGTGCCATCAGTGGACTAGCGTCCTACAATGAGCAGTTCTTC

j_call: TRBJ1-4
d_call: NA
clone_size: NA
v_call: TRBV15
cdr3_aa: CATSRDLGIAEKLFF
cdr3_nt: TGTGCCACCAGCAGAGATTTGGGGATTGCTGAAAAACTGTTTTTT

j_call: TRBJ2-1
d_call: TRBD2
clone_size: few
v_call: TRBV5-1
cdr3_aa: CASSPGTSGLSYNEQFF
cdr3_nt: TGCGCCAGCAGCCCAGGGACTAGCGGGCTCTCCTACAATGAGCAGTTCTTC

j_call: TRBJ2-1
d_call: NA
clone_size: NA
v_call: TRBV5-1
cdr3_aa: CASSLVLVPNSYNEQFF
cdr3_nt: TGCGCCAGCAGCTTGGTTCTGGTACCGAACTCCTACAATGAGCAGTTCTTC

j_call: TRBJ2-3
d_call: TRBD1
clone_size: NA
v_call: TRBV9
cdr3_aa: CASSESPGQGTDTQYF
cdr3_nt: TGTGCCAGCAGCGAGAGCCCCGGACAGGGCACAGATACGCAGTATTTT

j_call: TRBJ2-2
d_call: TRBD2
clone_size: NA
v_call: TRBV5-1
cdr3_aa: CASSLVSGRAEELFF
cdr3_nt: TGCGCCAGCAGCTTAGTTAGCGGGAGGGCCGAAGAGCTGTTTTTT

j_call: TRBJ2-4
d_call: NA
clone_size: NA
v_call: TRBV10-3
cdr3_aa: CAISESGTTNIQYF
cdr3_nt: TGTGCCATCAGTGAGTCTGGGACAACAAACATTCAGTACTTC

j_call: TRBJ2-4
d_call: TRBD2
clone_size: NA
v_call: TRBV7-6
cdr3_aa: CASSRGRGDFKNIQYF
cdr3_nt: TGTGCCAGCAGCCGAGGGCGGGGGGATTTCAAAAACATTCAGTACTTC

j_call: TRBJ1-5
d_call: NA
clone_size: few
v_call: TRBV18
cdr3_aa: CASSPPGASNQPQHF
cdr3_nt: TGTGCCAGCTCACCACCGGGAGCTAGCAATCAGCCCCAGCATTTT

j_call: TRBJ2-7
d_call: NA
clone_size: NA
v_call: TRBV5-1
cdr3_aa: CASSLDRVYEQYF
cdr3_nt: TGCGCCAGCAGCTTGGACAGGGTCTACGAGCAGTACTTC

j_call: TRBJ2-5
d_call: TRBD2
clone_size: NA
v_call: TRBV2
cdr3_aa: CASREPSGGPYQETQYF
cdr3_nt: TGTGCCAGCAGGGAACCCAGCGGGGGGCCCTACCAAGAGACCCAGTACTTC

j_call: TRBJ2-7
d_call: NA
clone_size: once
v_call: TRBV4-1
cdr3_aa: CASSQAEGYRDSEQYF
cdr3_nt: TGCGCCAGCAGCCAAGCGGAAGGTTACAGGGATAGCGAGCAGTACTTC

j_call: TRBJ2-1
d_call: TRBD1
clone_size: NA
v_call: TRBV12-5
cdr3_aa: CASGLRDRFLNEQFF
cdr3_nt: TGTGCTAGTGGTTTGCGGGACAGGTTCCTCAATGAGCAGTTCTTC

j_call: TRBJ2-3
d_call: TRBD2
clone_size: NA
v_call: TRBV29-1
cdr3_aa: CSVEEGGRGSTDTQYF
cdr3_nt: TGCAGCGTTGAAGAGGGAGGGCGGGGGAGCACAGATACGCAGTATTTT

j_call: TRBJ2-3
d_call: NA
clone_size: NA
v_call: TRBV5-6
cdr3_aa: CASSRGRGTDTQYF
cdr3_nt: TGTGCCAGCAGCAGGGGTCGCGGCACAGATACGCAGTATTTT

j_call: TRBJ2-3
d_call: TRBD1
clone_size: NA
v_call: TRBV6-1
cdr3_aa: CASSGAGTGAPSTDTQYF
cdr3_nt: TGTGCCAGCAGTGGCGCCGGGACAGGGGCCCCTAGCACAGATACGCAGTATTTT

j_call: TRBJ2-4
d_call: TRBD1
clone_size: NA
v_call: TRBV14
cdr3_aa: CASSQKGTGALKNIQYF
cdr3_nt: TGTGCCAGCAGCCAAAAAGGGACAGGGGCCCTCAAAAACATTCAGTACTTC

j_call: TRBJ2-1
d_call: TRBD1
clone_size: NA
v_call: TRBV7-3
cdr3_aa: CASSPTVGQGASEQFF
cdr3_nt: TGTGCCAGCAGCCCGACGGTGGGACAGGGGGCGAGTGAGCAGTTCTTC

j_call: TRBJ2-7
d_call: TRBD1
clone_size: NA
v_call: TRBV5-1
cdr3_aa: CASSFGSGQAEQYF
cdr3_nt: TGCGCCAGCAGCTTTGGGTCTGGACAGGCCGAGCAGTACTTC

j_call: TRBJ2-7
d_call: NA
clone_size: NA
v_call: TRBV5-4
cdr3_aa: CASSLDQGLSSEQYF
cdr3_nt: TGTGCCAGCAGCTTGGACCAGGGCCTCTCTTCCGAGCAGTACTTC

j_call: TRBJ1-6
d_call: NA
clone_size: NA
v_call: TRBV7-3
cdr3_aa: CASSFERNSPLHF
cdr3_nt: TGTGCCAGCAGCTTCGAACGTAATTCACCCCTCCACTTT

j_call: TRBJ2-1
d_call: TRBD1
clone_size: NA
v_call: TRBV5-1
cdr3_aa: CASSLARQGNYNEQFF
cdr3_nt: TGCGCCAGCAGCTTGGCCCGACAGGGGAATTACAATGAGCAGTTCTTC

j_call: TRBJ1-4
d_call: TRBD1
clone_size: NA
v_call: TRBV4-1
cdr3_aa: CASSQGGQGNEKLFF
cdr3_nt: TGCGCCAGCAGCCAAGGAGGACAGGGAAACGAAAAACTGTTTTTT

j_call: TRBJ1-5
d_call: TRBD1
clone_size: NA
v_call: TRBV5-4
cdr3_aa: CASSWDSLNQPQHF
cdr3_nt: TGTGCCAGCAGCTGGGACAGTTTGAATCAGCCCCAGCATTTT

j_call: TRBJ2-1
d_call: NA
clone_size: NA
v_call: TRBV6-1
cdr3_aa: CASRRDNEQFF
cdr3_nt: TGTGCCAGCCGTCGGGACAATGAGCAGTTCTTC

j_call: TRBJ1-6
d_call: NA
clone_size: NA
v_call: TRBV5-4
cdr3_aa: CASSLEENSPLHF
cdr3_nt: TGTGCCAGCAGCTTGGAGGAGAATTCACCCCTCCACTTT

j_call: TRBJ2-1
d_call: NA
clone_size: NA
v_call: TRBV6-5
cdr3_aa: CASRPDTTTDNEQFF
cdr3_nt: TGTGCCAGCAGACCCGACACCACTACAGACAATGAGCAGTTCTTC

j_call: TRBJ1-5
d_call: TRBD1
clone_size: NA
v_call: TRBV5-1
cdr3_aa: CASRAGQGMVEPQHF
cdr3_nt: TGCGCCAGCAGGGCGGGACAGGGGATGGTAGAGCCCCAGCATTTT

j_call: TRBJ2-7
d_call: NA
clone_size: NA
v_call: TRBV18
cdr3_aa: CASSPDYEQYF
cdr3_nt: TGTGCCAGCTCACCAGACTACGAGCAGTACTTC

j_call: TRBJ1-2
d_call: TRBD1
clone_size: once
v_call: TRBV19
cdr3_aa: CASSIGQERPNYGYTF
cdr3_nt: TGTGCCAGTAGTATCGGACAGGAACGTCCCAACTATGGCTACACCTTC

j_call: TRBJ1-3
d_call: TRBD1
clone_size: NA
v_call: TRBV9
cdr3_aa: CASSDPPGQGSGNTIYF
cdr3_nt: TGTGCCAGCAGCGACCCCCCGGGACAGGGGTCTGGAAACACCATATATTTT

j_call: TRBJ1-1
d_call: TRBD1
clone_size: NA
v_call: TRBV29-1
cdr3_aa: CSVARTGAKDTEAFF
cdr3_nt: TGCAGCGTTGCCCGGACAGGGGCGAAGGACACTGAAGCTTTCTTT

j_call: TRBJ2-1
d_call: NA
clone_size: NA
v_call: TRBV2
cdr3_aa: CASSEGVGARQFF
cdr3_nt: TGTGCCAGCAGTGAAGGAGTCGGGGCTCGGCAGTTCTTC

j_call: TRBJ1-5
d_call: NA
clone_size: NA
v_call: TRBV18
cdr3_aa: CASSPPGSNQPQHF
cdr3_nt: TGTGCCAGCTCACCACCCGGTAGCAATCAGCCCCAGCATTTT

j_call: TRBJ2-2
d_call: TRBD1
clone_size: NA
v_call: TRBV10-3
cdr3_aa: CAISGDRGQGTGELFF
cdr3_nt: TGTGCCATCAGTGGGGACAGGGGGCAGGGAACCGGGGAGCTGTTTTTT